This passage covers 25 T cell receptor beta chains from one sample sequenced in a study of fetal regulatory T cell absence and autoimmunity. The repertoire was sequenced with immunoSEQ multiplex PCR; TCRdb's copy has only in-frame clones and lacks some. Here the sample spans around 45,000 clones, roughly 80% being singletons. Sequencing was carried out using cord blood. The receptor source for this set is a newborn boy with IPEX syndrome.

There are a few counts of this clone. The CDR3 here is CASSLVGSTGYTF. In DNA form, the CDR3 reads TGTGCCAGCAGCTTAGTGGGCTCGACCGGCTACACCTTC. V is TRBV7-9 and J is TRBJ1-2; D is uncertain. The length of the CDR3 is 13 residues. Germline V gene data show CDR1 as SEHNR and CDR2 as FQNEAQ (reference sequence). Trimming removed 1 base at V and 8 bases at J, with 11 bases between.

V gene TRBV13 combines with J gene TRBJ1-1, with D tentatively TRBD1 (5 bases). V was trimmed by 8 bases and J by 6 bases, leaving 10 bases between them. This CDR3 is built from 11 residues. Germline V gene sequence: CDR1 PRHDT, CDR2 FYEKMQ (reference sequence). The DNA of the CDR3 is TGTGCCAGCCAGGGAGGCCCTGAAGCTTTCTTT. Amino acid sequence: CASQGGPEAFF.

This clone was counted between two and nine times. This chain uses TRBV6-1 with TRBJ1-6; 9 bases match TRBD1. The CDR3 extends over 15 amino acids. The germline V gene encodes CDR1 MNHNS and CDR2 SASEGT. V lost 6 bases, J lost 5 bases, and 5 bases stayed unmatched. CDR3 region: CASSLRTGDNSPLHF. CDR3 DNA: TGTGCCAGCAGCTTAAGGACAGGGGATAATTCACCCCTCCACTTT.

This clone appeared a few times. Here the CDR3 DNA reads TGTGCCAGCAGCTTAGGACAGGGAGGGACTGAAGCTTTCTTT. Amino acid sequence: CASSLGQGGTEAFF. The chain employs TRBV12-1 and TRBJ1-1; TRBD1, the table's D call, was not compared with the DNA. TRBV12-1 is shown as a pseudogene. This CDR3 has 14 residues.

The chain is built from TRBV27 and TRBJ1-5, with D tentatively TRBD1 (5 bases). CDR1 and CDR2 from the germline V gene are MNHEY and SMNVEV (reference sequence). This CDR3 comprises 14 residues. Trimming removed 1 base at V and 7 bases at J, with 11 bases between. CDR3 loop: CASSLLGVGQPQHF. The CDR3 DNA follows: TGTGCCAGCAGTTTATTAGGGGTCGGGCAGCCCCAGCATTTT.

This clone was counted a few times. The rearrangement links TRBV7-9 to TRBJ2-7; no definite D call. This CDR3 contains 14 residues. V was trimmed by 5 bases and J by 2 bases, leaving 13 bases between them. The germline CDR1 and CDR2 sequences are SEHNR and FQNEAQ (reference sequence). The CDR3 coding sequence is TGTGCCAGCAGCCACCGGTCGCGGCCCTACGAGCAGTACTTC. Its protein is CASSHRSRPYEQYF.

V and J are TRBV6-5 and TRBJ1-1; TRBD1 matches at 8 bases. This CDR3 spans 11 amino acids. Trimming cost V 5 bases and J 8 bases; bases outside gene matches: 1. Germline V CDR1 and CDR2: MNHEY, SVGAGI. CDR3 coding DNA: TGTGCCAGCAGTAGGACAGGGGAAGCTTTCTTT. The encoded protein is CASSRTGEAFF.

The rearrangement joins TRBV12-5 to TRBJ1-1; D is unclear. The ends were cut back, 4 bases at V and 1 base at J, with 7 bases in the middle. The CDR3 loop spans 13 amino acids. The germline V gene has CDR1 LGHNT and CDR2 FRNRAP. DNA for the CDR3: TGTGCTAGTGGTTGGACGGCGAACACTGAAGCTTTCTTT. Translating it yields CASGWTANTEAFF.

The CDR3 coding sequence is TGTGCCTGGCGATTAGCGTTCCAAGAGACCCAGTACTTC. Amino acids: CAWRLAFQETQYF. This chain links TRBV30 with TRBJ2-5, with a weak D call TRBD2 (5 bases). Germline CDR1 and CDR2: GTSNPN and SVGIG (reference sequence). V was shortened by 5 bases and J by 1 base, with 11 bases between the two germline ends. CDR3 length: 13 residues.

This clone has just one count. V and J are TRBV6-5 and TRBJ1-2; D gene unclear. Germline CDR1 reads MNHEY; CDR2 reads SVGAGI. With 2 bases removed from V and 0 bases from J, the gap between germline ends came to 4 bases. The CDR3 is made up of 13 amino acids. The CDR3 nucleotides read TGTGCCAGCAGTTACGGCCCTAACTATGGCTACACCTTC. Translated: CASSYGPNYGYTF.

The chain recombines TRBV6-6 with TRBJ1-2; unclear D gene. Trimming shortened V by 0 bases and J by 3 bases, and 14 bases separated the two germline ends. Germline CDR1 is MNHNY and CDR2 is SVGAGI (reference sequence). The CDR3 contains 16 residues. Here the CDR3 reads CASSYSAWVADYGYTF. The CDR3 DNA is TGTGCCAGCAGTTACTCGGCCTGGGTGGCAGACTATGGCTACACCTTC.

The V call is TRBV30, the J call TRBJ2-2; 7 bases are shared with TRBD1. Germline assignment: CDR1 GTSNPN and CDR2 SVGIG (reference sequence). The CDR3 is 17 amino acids. V lost 3 bases to trimming and J lost 3 bases; unmatched junction nucleotides: 13. The CDR3 nucleotides are TGTGCCTGGAGGAAAAAGACTCGGACAGGCCACACCGGGGAGCTGTTTTTT. This translates into CAWRKKTRTGHTGELFF.

This chain joins TRBV27 and TRBJ2-7; the D call may be TRBD1 or TRBD2 (5 bases each). Germline assignment: CDR1 MNHEY and CDR2 SMNVEV (reference sequence). V lost 8 bases and J lost 2, with 16 bases in between. The CDR3 extends over 14 amino acids. The CDR3 nucleotides are TGTGCCAGCGGCCTGCAGGGACCCCCCTACGAGCAGTACTTC. Its translation is CASGLQGPPYEQYF.

The chain joins TRBV6-1 to TRBJ1-5; maybe TRBD1 (6 bases). Trimming took off 7 bases at V and 6 bases at J, with 10 bases between the two ends. This CDR3 is built from 12 residues. Germline V lookup: CDR1 MNHNS, CDR2 SASEGT. The CDR3 is CASTKGGQPQHF. CDR3 nucleotide sequence: TGTGCCAGCACCAAGGGGGGTCAGCCCCAGCATTTT.

This chain uses TRBV5-6 with TRBJ2-5; weak D call: TRBD2 (7 bases). Germline lookup yields CDR1 SGHDT and CDR2 YYEEEE. The V gene lost 3 bases and the J gene lost 4 bases, with 10 bases spanning the gap. This CDR3 spans 13 amino acids. The CDR3 DNA reads TGTGCCAGCAGCTGGGGGGGCCCAGAGACCCAGTACTTC. Its protein is CASSWGGPETQYF.

The rearrangement uses TRBV5-5 and TRBJ1-2; 7 bases fit TRBD1. The germline CDR1 and CDR2 sequences are SGHKS and YYEKEE (reference sequence). The CDR3 has 14 residues. With V trimmed by 1 base and J by 5 bases, 5 bases remained unmatched. CDR3: CASSLFRGWYGYTF. The CDR3 region has the DNA TGTGCCAGCAGCTTGTTCAGGGGGTGGTATGGCTACACCTTC.

The sample holds a few counts of this clone. This rearrangement joins TRBV11-2 to TRBJ1-2; 10 positions agree with TRBD1. The junction had 5 bases not matched to a gene; V was cut back by 5 bases and J by 8 bases. Germline V CDR1 and CDR2: SGHAT, FQNNGV. The CDR3 runs to 13 residues. CDR3 coding DNA: TGTGCCAGCAGCCATGGGACAGGGGCGGGCTACACCTTC. Protein sequence: CASSHGTGAGYTF. Together with reference TRBV11-2 and TRBJ1-2, the CDR3 gives the full variable domain: EAGVAQSPRYKIIEKRQSVAFWCNPISGHATLYWYQQILGQGPKLLIQFQNNGVVDDSQLPKDRFSAERLKGVDSTLKIQPAKLEDSAVYLCASSHGTGAGYTFGSGTRLTVV.

The genes are TRBV29-1 and TRBJ2-2; D is undetermined. CDR1 and CDR2 from the germline V gene are SQVTM and ANQGSEA. The V gene lost 1 base and the J gene lost 0 bases, with 12 bases spanning the gap. CDR3 size: 16 residues. CDR3: CSVEALGLANTGELFF. The CDR3 bases are TGCAGCGTTGAAGCCCTGGGTCTAGCGAACACCGGGGAGCTGTTTTTT.

The chain carries TRBV7-9 and TRBJ2-5; a possible D gene is TRBD2 (6 bases). Germline assignment: CDR1 SEHNR and CDR2 FQNEAQ (reference sequence). CDR3 length: 15 residues. V lost 1 base, J lost 2 bases, and 11 bases lay in between. This CDR3 is CASSLELLAQETQYF. As DNA, the CDR3 is TGTGCCAGCAGCTTAGAGCTACTAGCTCAAGAGACCCAGTACTTC.

The chain uses TRBV5-5 and TRBJ2-7; either TRBD1 or TRBD2 may fit D (5 bases each). The germline V gene encodes CDR1 SGHKS and CDR2 YYEKEE (reference sequence). Deletions cut 4 bases from V and 0 bases from J, with 11 bases between. The CDR3 is made up of 14 amino acids. The CDR3 nucleotides read TGTGCCAGCAGCATGGGACCTTCCTCCTACGAGCAGTACTTC. It codes for CASSMGPSSYEQYF.

The CDR3, as DNA: TGTGCCAGTAGTATTAGCGGGCGGTACACTGAAGCTTTCTTT. Encoded protein: CASSISGRYTEAFF. This chain uses TRBV19 with TRBJ1-1; D gene uncertain. The CDR3 has 14 amino acids. CDR1 is LNHDA and CDR2 is SQIVND in the germline V gene (reference sequence). V was pared by 3 bases and J by 3 bases, with 11 bases between.

This chain joins TRBV5-1 and TRBJ1-4; 12 positions match TRBD1. The CDR3 spans 18 residues. J was trimmed by 2 bases and V by 4 bases; bases with no gene match: 9. Germline V gives CDR1 SGHRS, CDR2 YFSETQ. This CDR3 reads CASSPGTGGAITNEKLFF. The CDR3 nucleotides are TGCGCCAGCAGCCCTGGGACAGGGGGCGCGATCACTAATGAAAAACTGTTTTTT.

Only one count was recorded for this clone. The rearrangement uses TRBV7-2 and TRBJ2-3, with D perhaps TRBD2 (6 bases). Trimming stripped 6 bases from V and 0 bases from J, with 13 bases between. The CDR3 consists of 15 residues. Germline assignment: CDR1 SGHTA and CDR2 FQGNSA. CDR3: CASRRLVSSTDTQYF. The CDR3, as DNA: TGTGCCAGCAGACGACTAGTATCTAGCACAGATACGCAGTATTTT.

There are a few counts of this clone. V and J are TRBV4-2 and TRBJ2-1; D gene ambiguous. CDR3 length equals 12 residues. Germline loops: CDR1 LGHNA, CDR2 YNFKEQ. With 1 base removed from V and 6 bases from J, the gap between germline ends came to 4 bases. CDR3 coding DNA: TGTGCCAGCAGCCAAGTCCCCAATGAGCAGTTCTTC. This translates into CASSQVPNEQFF.

CDR3 nucleotide sequence: TGTGCCAGCAGCTTGGGACAGCAACTAAATTCACCCCTCCACTTT. This sequence encodes CASSLGQQLNSPLHF. The V and J genes are TRBV7-6 and TRBJ1-6; the match to TRBD1 covers 7 bases. V dropped 3 bases and J dropped 7; count of bases not matched to a gene: 6. Germline V gene sequence: CDR1 SGHVS, CDR2 FNYEAQ. The CDR3 contains 15 residues.